This T cell receptor (beta chain) was captured by sequencing in a study of OX40 agonist ivuxolimab in advanced cancers. The CDR3 is 13 amino acids. V gave up 2 bases and J gave up 3 bases, with 8 bases separating them. The V gene's germline CDR1 is MDHEN and CDR2 SYDVKM. The method was immunoSEQ multiplex PCR; TCRdb's version includes in-frame clones alone and lacks a portion of them. This table has tens of thousands of clones, about 89% appearing once. The sequencing here drew on CD4+ or CD8+ T cells sorted from blood, taken in a trial of the OX40 agonist ivuxolimab. This receptor was taken from an adult with an advanced solid tumor such as melanoma, head and neck, liver or kidney cancer. The chain couples TRBV28 to TRBJ2-7; no reliable D call. The CDR3 is CASSLRGGYEQYF. The CDR3 DNA reads as TGTGCCAGCAGTTTACGCGGTGGCTACGAGCAGTACTTC.